Each of the 12 T cell receptor beta chains below was sequenced from the same sample in a study of shared clonotypes between healthy human individuals. The repertoire was sequenced with immunoSEQ multiplex PCR; TCRdb's copy has only in-frame clones and lacks some. This table has around 370,000 clones, 95% to 97% appearing once. Sequenced: memory CD8+ T cells sorted from blood. Subset of the sample: CD45RO+ cells pooled with CCR7-negative TemRA cells. These receptors were collected from a man younger than 45 in good health.

The chain combines TRBV7-9 with TRBJ2-1, with 13 bases aligning to TRBD2. With V trimmed by 5 bases and J by 1 base, 8 bases remained unmatched. CDR1 is SEHNR, CDR2 FQNEAQ, per germline (reference sequence). This CDR3 has 18 amino acids. The CDR3, as DNA: TGTGCCAGCAGCAATGAGACTAGCGGGAGGAGATCCTACAATGAGCAGTTCTTC. Translated: CASSNETSGRRSYNEQFF.

The chain has TRBV2 and TRBJ2-3, with a weak D call TRBD1 (5 bases). V lost 6 bases, J lost 3 bases, and 10 bases lay in between. CDR1 and CDR2 from the germline V gene are SNHLY and FYNNEI. The CDR3 is made up of 13 amino acids. The CDR3: CASRKGQTDTQYF. The CDR3 DNA reads as TGTGCCAGCAGAAAAGGACAAACAGATACGCAGTATTTT.

The chain combines TRBV15 with TRBJ1-5, with no clear D. The CDR3 runs to 14 residues. V gave up 0 bases and J gave up 3 bases, with 6 bases separating them. Germline V CDR1 and CDR2: LNHNV, YYDKDF (reference sequence). The CDR3, as DNA: TGTGCCACCAGCAGAGACCCGTCCAATCAGCCCCAGCATTTT. It encodes CATSRDPSNQPQHF.

The chain is built from TRBV5-1 and TRBJ1-2, with 12 nucleotides matching TRBD1. This CDR3 is built from 17 residues. The germline CDR1 and CDR2 sequences are SGHRS and YFSETQ. V dropped 1 base and J dropped 4; count of bases not matched to a gene: 8. The CDR3 loop is CASSLRPGQGASYGYTF. The CDR3 nucleotides read TGCGCCAGCAGCTTGAGGCCGGGACAGGGGGCTAGCTATGGCTACACCTTC.

This chain links TRBV28 with TRBJ2-4; tentative D call: TRBD2 (6 bases). Germline-derived CDR1 and CDR2 are MDHEN and SYDVKM. V was clipped by 6 bases and J by 1 base, with 10 bases between them. The CDR3 has 14 amino acids. The CDR3 DNA reads TGTGCCAGCAGGGCTAGCGAGGCCAAAAACATTCAGTACTTC. Translated, it gives CASRASEAKNIQYF.

A single count supports this clone. DNA of the CDR3: TGCGCCAGCAGCTTGCCCGGGGCAGATACGCAGTATTTT. Translated, it gives CASSLPGADTQYF. The chain joins TRBV5-1 to TRBJ2-3; tentative D call: TRBD2 (5 bases). Germline V CDR1 and CDR2: SGHRS, YFSETQ. The CDR3 loop spans 13 amino acids. The V gene lost 1 base and the J gene lost 4 bases, with 7 bases spanning the gap. Looking up the rest from reference TRBV5-1 and TRBJ2-3 gives the full variable domain: KAGVTQTPRYLIKTRGQQVTLSCSPISGHRSVSWYQQTPGQGLQFLFEYFSETQRNKGNFPGRFSGRQFSNSRSEMNVSTLELGDSALYLCASSLPGADTQYFGPGTRLTVL.

CDR3 loop: CASSLDSPYGYTF. The CDR3 DNA follows: TGTGCCAGCAGTTTAGACAGCCCCTATGGCTACACCTTC. The gene calls are TRBV28 and TRBJ1-2; the D gene is possibly TRBD1 (5 bases). V was clipped by 2 bases and J by 4 bases, with 8 bases between them. Germline V gives CDR1 MDHEN, CDR2 SYDVKM. CDR3 length equals 13 residues.

The chain joins TRBV30 to TRBJ2-6; D possibly corresponds to TRBD2 (5 bases). This CDR3 is 14 amino acids long. Looked up from germline, CDR1 is GTSNPN and CDR2 is SVGIG (reference sequence). Trimming removed 4 bases from V and 0 bases from J, with 7 bases in between. The CDR3 protein is CAWIDYSGANVLTF. The CDR3 DNA is TGTGCCTGGATCGACTACTCTGGGGCCAACGTCCTGACTTTC.

The chain carries TRBV19 and TRBJ2-1, with D perhaps TRBD1 or TRBD2 (10 bases each). This CDR3 comprises 22 residues. V was pared by 4 bases and J by 4 bases, with 35 bases between. Looked up from germline, CDR1 is LNHDA and CDR2 is SQIVND (reference sequence). CDR3 loop: CASSKGQGGGSGRSYWYNEQFF. The CDR3 DNA reads TGTGCCAGTAGTAAAGGACAGGGGGGTGGTAGCGGGAGGTCTTATTGGTACAATGAGCAGTTCTTC.

The chain uses TRBV5-1 and TRBJ2-5; D unresolved. V lost 0 bases to trimming and J lost 3 bases, with 12 bases between them. Germline loops: CDR1 SGHRS, CDR2 YFSETQ. The CDR3 sequence is 15 residues long. DNA of the CDR3: TGCGCCAGCAGCTTGGTTTGGGTACCCAAAGAGACCCAGTACTTC. As protein: CASSLVWVPKETQYF.

The chain joins TRBV19 to TRBJ2-5; 15 bases agree with TRBD2. The CDR3 extends over 17 amino acids. Germline V gene sequence: CDR1 LNHDA, CDR2 SQIVND (reference sequence). V lost 4 bases, J lost 4 bases, and 7 bases stayed unmatched. CDR3 region: CASSKLRGLAGGETQYF. The CDR3 DNA reads TGTGCCAGTAGTAAGCTCCGGGGACTAGCGGGAGGAGAGACCCAGTACTTC. Full variable domain (rest looked up from reference TRBV19 and TRBJ2-5): DGGITQSPKYLFRKEGQNVTLSCEQNLNHDAMYWYRQDPGQGLRLIYYSQIVNDFQKGDIAEGYSVSREKKESFPLTVTSAQKNPTAFYLCASSKLRGLAGGETQYFGPGTRLLVL.

This rearrangement joins TRBV11-1 to TRBJ2-1, with D perhaps matching TRBD1 or TRBD2 (5 bases each). In germline, CDR1 is SGHAT, CDR2 FQDESV (reference sequence). The CDR3 consists of 14 residues. Trimming stripped 1 base from V and 6 bases from J, with 10 bases between. The CDR3 loop is CASSLGYGGNEQFF. DNA of the CDR3: TGTGCCAGCAGCTTAGGTTATGGGGGCAATGAGCAGTTCTTC. Full variable domain (remainder filled in from reference TRBV11-1 and TRBJ2-1): EAEVAQSPRYKITEKSQAVAFWCDPISGHATLYWYRQILGQGPELLVQFQDESVVDDSQLPKDRFSAERLKGVDSTLKIQPAELGDSAMYLCASSLGYGGNEQFFGPGTRLTVL.